The entry below gives a single T cell receptor (beta chain) sequence along with its context. Its recognized antigen is unknown. This sequence may be a read error, since a much larger clone differs from it by one base. The library was prepared using 5' RACE. Data came from an Illumina HiSeq 2500. The second PCR ran for about 6 to 11 cycles and used a J-beta primer mix along with a sample-barcoded 5' primer. Each TCR beta cDNA molecule received a unique molecular identifier from a template-switch 5' adaptor carrying 12 random nucleotides. Each sample yielded at least 3 million CDR3-containing paired-end reads. All of the RNA was converted into first-strand cDNA using the Mint cDNA synthesis kit, with a TRBC-specific oligonucleotide serving as the primer. Following uracil-DNA glycosylase treatment, a first 18-cycle PCR with universal primers M1SS and BC2_uni_R was performed on all cDNA. As for how the authors treated the data: For normalization, 1 million high-quality reads, each with a distinct molecular identifier, were randomly selected from each sample. Reads sharing molecular identifiers were discarded rather than binned into consensus sequences. MiTCR, set to a Q25 quality threshold and the strictest error-elimination algorithm, was used for CDR3 identification, clonotype clustering and error correction. A nonparametric unseen species model using Euler transformation provided a lower-bound estimate of total TCR beta diversity. The public sequencing data were trimmed at Q25 with fastp and processed into clonotypes with MiXCR by TCRdb, which kept only in-frame beta chains. Every CDR3 protein is listed once, alongside the most common genes and DNA of its rows. V and J calls and clone size were set by TCRdb, not the authors. Here the sample has 750,000 to 950,000 distinct CDR3 sequences; 25% to 30% occur a single time. The top ten hold roughly a tenth of the sample.

This sample was taken from a study of blood T cells in healthy people across ages (dated by TCRdb to 2015 to 2017). About the full investigation: In model experiments, template switching captured roughly one uniquely barcoded TCR beta cDNA molecule for every two T cells. The study measured age-related changes in TCR beta repertoire diversity using deep sequencing normalized with unique cDNA molecular identifiers. The donors were split into four age groups: young (average about 15 years), middle-aged (about 40), aged (about 62) and long-lived (roughly 88). The study analyzed two additional independent replicas of 1 million unique cDNA reads from the same blood draw for two donors, one aged 18 to 29 and one aged 80 or older. Study-level results and caveats: As age increased, observed TCR beta diversity per million T cells dropped in a roughly linear way, and a significant reduction was already evident by age 40. Donor CMV infection status was unknown, potentially confounding age-related changes in expanded clonotypes. Compared with the aged group, the long-lived group had more naive CD4+ T cells, fewer expanded clones and increased TCR diversity, a pattern suggesting age selection. Bulk unsorted PBMC profiling prevented conclusive comparison of naive and antigen-experienced compartments. The percentage of naive T cells measured by flow cytometry correlated strongly with observed TCR beta diversity. Estimates of total diversity based on one million sequenced T cells were considered lower bounds and underestimates.

The donors were 40 or so Caucasian individuals from Russia, aged roughly 6 to 100 years, who were systemically healthy. Each donor gave ten milliliters of peripheral blood, collected into EDTA-treated Vacutainer tubes. PBMCs were isolated by Ficoll-Paque density-gradient centrifugation, with at least 6.5 million obtained per sample. Trizol reagent was used to extract total RNA from PBMCs, with at least 6 micrograms per sample. The percentages of naive CD45RAhigh/CD27high T cells were determined by flow cytometry on a PBMC aliquot from every donor. The germline V gene provides CDR1 MGHDK and CDR2 SYGVNS. The CDR3 goes from the cysteine to the phenylalanine over 12 residues. The read is trimmed to its CDR3 DNA, 36 bases read in frame from base 1. The sample was also linked to a second study, of T cells of mothers and their children. The second paper further reports: The donors were nine systemically healthy Caucasian individuals, made up of three mothers and their six children. cDNA synthesis used all of the extracted RNA, with 1.5 ug of RNA in each 15 ul reaction. Sample barcodes and 2-4 random nucleotides were added via the M1S primer in the second PCR. More than 8 million TCR beta CDR3 reads were obtained from each mother, and about 3 million reads were obtained from each child. Thymic selection shapes the output of TCR recombination in a similar way in related and unrelated pairs, and inherited differences have a minor effect. Normalized repertoire overlap was always found to be slightly, but never significantly, higher in related mother-child pairs than in unrelated mother-child pairs. No persistent microchimeric T cell clones were detected, at a sensitivity of around 97 clones per million clonotypes. Deep NGS was used in the study to compare the TCR beta repertoires of mothers and children and to look for features that separate related mother-child pairs from unrelated individuals. Mothers averaged roughly 40 +/- 4 years of age and children averaged around 11 +/- 4 years. After adapters were ligated using NEBNext reagents, the libraries underwent 100+100 nt paired-end sequencing on an Illumina HiSeq 2000. Mother and child libraries were prepared a month apart and sequenced in separate runs to prevent cross-contamination. For each donor, somewhere between roughly 500,000 and 2,100,000 distinct TCR beta clonotypes were identified. Naive TCR beta clonotypes were estimated from low-frequency clonotypes matched to each donor's FACS-determined naive share, without sorting.

The clonotype comes from a middle-aged woman in good health. The chain is assembled from TRBV25-1 and TRBJ2-5, with TRBD2 as a weak D call on 5 bases. Gene TRBJ2-1 matches the end of the DNA better, so the J call may be wrong. Material for sequencing was blood. In nucleotides, the sequence is TGTGCCAGCAATAGCGTCCAAGAGACCCAGTTCTTC. This gives the protein CASNSVQETQFF.